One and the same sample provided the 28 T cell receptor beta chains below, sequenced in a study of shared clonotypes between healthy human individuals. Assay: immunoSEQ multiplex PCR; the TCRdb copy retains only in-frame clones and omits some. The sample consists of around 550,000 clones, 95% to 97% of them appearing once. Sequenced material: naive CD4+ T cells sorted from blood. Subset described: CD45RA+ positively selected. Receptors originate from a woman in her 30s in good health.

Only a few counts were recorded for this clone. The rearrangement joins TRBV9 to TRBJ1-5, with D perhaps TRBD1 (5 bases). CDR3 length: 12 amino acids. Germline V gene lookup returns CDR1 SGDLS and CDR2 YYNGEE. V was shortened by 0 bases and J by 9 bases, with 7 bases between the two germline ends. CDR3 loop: CASSVGDWPQHF. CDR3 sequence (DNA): TGTGCCAGCAGCGTAGGGGACTGGCCCCAGCATTTT.

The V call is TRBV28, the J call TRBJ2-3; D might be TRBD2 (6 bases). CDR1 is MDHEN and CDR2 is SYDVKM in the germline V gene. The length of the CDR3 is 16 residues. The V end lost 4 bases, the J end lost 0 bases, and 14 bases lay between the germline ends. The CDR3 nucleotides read TGTGCCAGCAGTTCTAGCGAGCCGGTTAGCACAGATACGCAGTATTTT. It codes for CASSSSEPVSTDTQYF.

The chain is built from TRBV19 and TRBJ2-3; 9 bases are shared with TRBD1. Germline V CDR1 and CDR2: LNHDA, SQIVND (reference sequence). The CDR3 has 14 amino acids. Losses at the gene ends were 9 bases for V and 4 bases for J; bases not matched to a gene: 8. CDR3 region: CASNEDRGSDTQYF. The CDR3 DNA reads TGTGCCAGCAATGAGGACAGGGGCTCAGATACGCAGTATTTT.

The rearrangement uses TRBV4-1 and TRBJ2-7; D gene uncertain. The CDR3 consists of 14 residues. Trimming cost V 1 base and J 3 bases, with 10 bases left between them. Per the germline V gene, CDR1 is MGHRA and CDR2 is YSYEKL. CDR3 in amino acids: CASSQAGRNYEQYF. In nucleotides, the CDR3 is TGCGCCAGCAGCCAAGCCGGACGGAACTACGAGCAGTACTTC.

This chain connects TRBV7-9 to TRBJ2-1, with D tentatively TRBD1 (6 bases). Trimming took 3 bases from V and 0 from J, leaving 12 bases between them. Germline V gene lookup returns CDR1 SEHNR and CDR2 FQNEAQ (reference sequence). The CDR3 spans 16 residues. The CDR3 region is CASSFTGIPSYNEQFF. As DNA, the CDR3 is TGTGCCAGCAGCTTCACAGGGATCCCCTCCTACAATGAGCAGTTCTTC.

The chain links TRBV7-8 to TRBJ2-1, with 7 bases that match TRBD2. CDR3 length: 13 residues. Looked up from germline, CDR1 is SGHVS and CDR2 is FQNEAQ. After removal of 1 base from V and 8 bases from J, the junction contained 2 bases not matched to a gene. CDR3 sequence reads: CASSLGGRDEQFF. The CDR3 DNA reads TGTGCCAGCAGCTTAGGCGGGAGAGATGAGCAGTTCTTC. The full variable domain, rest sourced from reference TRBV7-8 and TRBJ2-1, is GAGVSQSPRYKVAKRGQDVALRCDPISGHVSLFWYQQALGQGPEFLTYFQNEAQLDKSGLPSDRFFAERPEGSVSTLKIQRTQQEDSAVYLCASSLGGRDEQFFGPGTRLTVL.

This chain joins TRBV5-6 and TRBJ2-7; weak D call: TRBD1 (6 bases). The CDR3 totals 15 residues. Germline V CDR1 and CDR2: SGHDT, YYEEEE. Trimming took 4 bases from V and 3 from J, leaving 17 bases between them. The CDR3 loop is CASSTYREGRYEQYF. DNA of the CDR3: TGTGCCAGCAGCACCTACAGGGAAGGGCGCTACGAGCAGTACTTC.

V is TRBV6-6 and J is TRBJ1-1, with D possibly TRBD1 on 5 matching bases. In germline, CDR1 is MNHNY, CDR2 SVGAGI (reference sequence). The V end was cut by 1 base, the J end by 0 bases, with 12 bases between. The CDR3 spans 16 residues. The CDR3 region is CASSYLGDSMNTEAFF. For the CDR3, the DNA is TGTGCCAGCAGTTACTTGGGGGACTCCATGAACACTGAAGCTTTCTTT.

CDR3 protein: CASGLTGLGETQYF. CDR3 DNA sequence: TGTGCCAGCGGACTAACAGGGCTCGGGGAGACCCAGTACTTC. V and J are TRBV2 and TRBJ2-5; either TRBD1 or TRBD2 may fit D (6 bases each). This CDR3 comprises 14 residues. CDR1 and CDR2 (germline): SNHLY, FYNNEI. The germline V and J ends were trimmed by 8 bases and 5 bases, with 18 bases remaining between them.

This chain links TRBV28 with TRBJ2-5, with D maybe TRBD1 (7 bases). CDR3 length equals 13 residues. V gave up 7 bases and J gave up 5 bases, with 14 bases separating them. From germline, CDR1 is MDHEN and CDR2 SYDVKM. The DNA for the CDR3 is TGTGCCAGCAAGGAGGGGGCTATGGAGACCCAGTACTTC. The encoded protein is CASKEGAMETQYF. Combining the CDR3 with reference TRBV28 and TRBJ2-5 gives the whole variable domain DVKVTQSSRYLVKRTGEKVFLECVQDMDHENMFWYRQDPGLGLRLIYFSYDVKMKEKGDIPEGYSVSREKKERFSLILESASTNQTSMYLCASKEGAMETQYFGPGTRLLVL.

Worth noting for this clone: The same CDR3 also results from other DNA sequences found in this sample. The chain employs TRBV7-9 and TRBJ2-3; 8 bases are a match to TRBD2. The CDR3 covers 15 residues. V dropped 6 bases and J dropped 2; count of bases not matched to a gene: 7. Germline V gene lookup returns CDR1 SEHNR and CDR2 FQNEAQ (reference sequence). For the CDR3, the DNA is TGTGCCAGCAGTCGCCTAGCGGGCTCCACAGATACGCAGTATTTT. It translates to CASSRLAGSTDTQYF.

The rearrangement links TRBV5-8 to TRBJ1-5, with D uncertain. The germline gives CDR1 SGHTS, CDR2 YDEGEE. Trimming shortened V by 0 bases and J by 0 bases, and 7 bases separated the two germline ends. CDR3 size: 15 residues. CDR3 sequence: CASSLDHHSNQPQHF. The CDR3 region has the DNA TGTGCCAGCAGCTTGGACCACCATAGCAATCAGCCCCAGCATTTT.

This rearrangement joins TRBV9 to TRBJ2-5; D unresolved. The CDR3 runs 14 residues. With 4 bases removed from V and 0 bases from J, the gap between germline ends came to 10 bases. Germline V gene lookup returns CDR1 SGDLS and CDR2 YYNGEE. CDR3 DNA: TGTGCCAGCAGCCCCCTAGGTTACCAAGAGACCCAGTACTTC. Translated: CASSPLGYQETQYF. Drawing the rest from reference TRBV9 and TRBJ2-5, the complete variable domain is DSGVTQTPKHLITATGQRVTLRCSPRSGDLSVYWYQQSLDQGLQFLIQYYNGEERAKGNILERFSAQQFPDLHSELNLSSLELGDSALYFCASSPLGYQETQYFGPGTRLLVL.

This chain's CDR3 is CAISSSYEQYF. The CDR3 DNA reads as TGTGCCATCTCCAGTTCGTACGAGCAGTACTTC. The chain links TRBV10-3 to TRBJ2-5, with D hard to call. The end of the DNA aligns better with TRBJ2-7, so the J call may be wrong. Germline values: CDR1 ENHRY, CDR2 SYGVKD. This CDR3 is built from 11 residues.

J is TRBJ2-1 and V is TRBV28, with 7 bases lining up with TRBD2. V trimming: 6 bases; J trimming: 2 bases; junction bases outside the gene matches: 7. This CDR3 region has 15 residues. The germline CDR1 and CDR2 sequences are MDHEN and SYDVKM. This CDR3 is CASRAGEGPYNEQFF. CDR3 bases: TGTGCCAGCAGGGCGGGAGAGGGACCCTACAATGAGCAGTTCTTC.

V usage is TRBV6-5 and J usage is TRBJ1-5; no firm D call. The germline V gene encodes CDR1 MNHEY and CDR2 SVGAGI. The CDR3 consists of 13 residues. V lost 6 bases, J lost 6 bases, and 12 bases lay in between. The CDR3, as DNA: TGTGCCAGCAGGGAGTCGGGTAGTCAGCCCCAGCATTTT. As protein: CASRESGSQPQHF.

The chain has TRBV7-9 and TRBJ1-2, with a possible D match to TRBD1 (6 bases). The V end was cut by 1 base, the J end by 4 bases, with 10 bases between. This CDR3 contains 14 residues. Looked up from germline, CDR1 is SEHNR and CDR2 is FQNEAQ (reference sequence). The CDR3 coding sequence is TGTGCCAGCAGCTTAGGACAGGTCATCTATGGCTACACCTTC. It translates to CASSLGQVIYGYTF.

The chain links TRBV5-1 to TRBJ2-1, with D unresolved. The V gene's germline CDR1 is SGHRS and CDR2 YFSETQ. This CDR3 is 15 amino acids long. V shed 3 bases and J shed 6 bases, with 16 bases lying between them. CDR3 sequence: CASSSFYRIRNEQFF. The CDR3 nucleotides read TGCGCCAGCAGCTCATTCTACCGTATTCGCAATGAGCAGTTCTTC.

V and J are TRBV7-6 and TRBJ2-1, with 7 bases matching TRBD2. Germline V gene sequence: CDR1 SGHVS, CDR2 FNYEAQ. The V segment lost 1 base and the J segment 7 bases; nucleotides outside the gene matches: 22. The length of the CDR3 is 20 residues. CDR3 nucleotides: TGTGCCAGCAGCTTAGGCGTGGCGGGAGATACCTCAGACCTTAGGAATGAGCAGTTCTTC. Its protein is CASSLGVAGDTSDLRNEQFF.

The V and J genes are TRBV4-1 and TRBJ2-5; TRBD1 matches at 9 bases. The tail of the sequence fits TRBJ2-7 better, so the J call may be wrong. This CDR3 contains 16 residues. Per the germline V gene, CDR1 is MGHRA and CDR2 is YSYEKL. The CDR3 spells CASSQDLGQGSHEQYF. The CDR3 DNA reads TGCGCCAGCAGCCAAGACCTTGGACAGGGGAGCCACGAGCAGTACTTC.

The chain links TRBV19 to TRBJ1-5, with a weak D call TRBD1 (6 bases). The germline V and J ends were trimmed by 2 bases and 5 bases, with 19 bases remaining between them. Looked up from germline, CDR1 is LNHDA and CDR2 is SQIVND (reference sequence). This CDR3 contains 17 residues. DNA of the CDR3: TGTGCCAGTAGTATATCCTTCTTACAGGGCTTGGATCAGCCCCAGCATTTT. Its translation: CASSISFLQGLDQPQHF.

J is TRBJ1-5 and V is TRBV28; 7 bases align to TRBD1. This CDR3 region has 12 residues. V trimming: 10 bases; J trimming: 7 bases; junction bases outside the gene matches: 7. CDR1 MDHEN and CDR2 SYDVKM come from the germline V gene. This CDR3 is CAITGEGQPQHF. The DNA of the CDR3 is TGTGCCATCACAGGGGAAGGACAGCCCCAGCATTTT.

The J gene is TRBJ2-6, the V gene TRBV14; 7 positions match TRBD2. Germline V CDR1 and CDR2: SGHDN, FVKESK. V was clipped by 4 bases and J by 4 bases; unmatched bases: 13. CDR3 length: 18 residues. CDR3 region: CASSLRSRGRSGANVLTF. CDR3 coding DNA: TGTGCCAGCAGCCTCCGGAGTCGCGGGAGATCAGGGGCCAACGTCCTGACTTTC.

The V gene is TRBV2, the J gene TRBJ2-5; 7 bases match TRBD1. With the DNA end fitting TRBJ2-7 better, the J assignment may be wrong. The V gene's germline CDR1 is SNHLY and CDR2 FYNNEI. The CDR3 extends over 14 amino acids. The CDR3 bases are TGTGCCAGCAGTGGACAGGGAATCGTCTACGAGCAGTACTTC. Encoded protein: CASSGQGIVYEQYF.

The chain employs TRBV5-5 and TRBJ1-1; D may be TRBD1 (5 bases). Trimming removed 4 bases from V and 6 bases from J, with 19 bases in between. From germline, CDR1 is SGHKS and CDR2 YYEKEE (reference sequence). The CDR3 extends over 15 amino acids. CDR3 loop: CASSPGRGASPEAFF. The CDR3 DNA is TGTGCCAGCAGCCCGGGGAGGGGCGCATCCCCTGAAGCTTTCTTT.

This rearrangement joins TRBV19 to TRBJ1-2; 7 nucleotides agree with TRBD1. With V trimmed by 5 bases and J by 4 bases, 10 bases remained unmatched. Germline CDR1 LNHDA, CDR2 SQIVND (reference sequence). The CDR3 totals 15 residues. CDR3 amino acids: CASSAMPGQIYGYTF. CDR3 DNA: TGTGCCAGTAGTGCTATGCCGGGACAGATCTATGGCTACACCTTC.

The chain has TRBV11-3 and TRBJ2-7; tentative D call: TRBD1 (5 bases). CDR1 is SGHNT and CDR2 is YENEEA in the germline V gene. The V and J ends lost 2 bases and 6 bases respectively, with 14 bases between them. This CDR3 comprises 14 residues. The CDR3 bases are TGTGCCAGCAGCTTAAGCCACTCCCAGGGCGAGCAGTACTTC. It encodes CASSLSHSQGEQYF.

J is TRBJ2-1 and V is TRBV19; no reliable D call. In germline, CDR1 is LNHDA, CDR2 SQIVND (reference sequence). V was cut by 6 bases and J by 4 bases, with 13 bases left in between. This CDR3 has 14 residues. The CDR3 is CASRSSYYYNEQFF. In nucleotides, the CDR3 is TGTGCCAGTAGGTCCTCGTACTATTACAATGAGCAGTTCTTC.